This passage covers 13 T cell receptor beta chains from one sample sequenced in a study of blood T cell repertoires in COVID-19. Assay: immunoSEQ multiplex PCR; the TCRdb copy retains only in-frame clones and omits some. The profile shows 200,000 to 250,000 clones, roughly 88% of them singletons. Specimen: peripheral blood. Receptors were obtained from a man aged 30 to 45 who had recovered from COVID-19.

This clone came up once. V usage is TRBV5-6 and J usage is TRBJ1-2; D is unresolved. Germline-derived CDR1 and CDR2 are SGHDT and YYEEEE. Trimming removed 0 bases from V and 10 bases from J, with 13 bases in between. The length of the CDR3 is 13 residues. In DNA form, the CDR3 reads TGTGCCAGCAGCTTGGAAAGGAGGCCCTACTACACCTTC. The encoded protein is CASSLERRPYYTF.

The gene calls are TRBV3-1 (or the pseudogene TRBV3-2) and TRBJ1-4; 11 bases are a match to TRBD1. The J segment lost 8 bases and the V segment lost 7 bases, leaving 24 bases of the junction unmatched. In germline, CDR1 is LGHDT, CDR2 YNNKEL (reference sequence). The CDR3 contains 20 residues. The CDR3 DNA sequence: TGTGCCAGCATGCTGGCCCTTGTCTGGACAGGGGGCGCGGGAGGAGAAAAACTGTTTTTT. Protein product: CASMLALVWTGGAGGEKLFF.

The V and J genes are TRBV10-3 and TRBJ1-1; maybe TRBD1 (6 bases). The germline V gene encodes CDR1 ENHRY and CDR2 SYGVKD. Trimming removed 2 bases at V and 5 bases at J, with 15 bases between. The CDR3 is 15 amino acids. The chain's CDR3 is CAISEVQGRKTEAFF. The CDR3 DNA sequence: TGTGCCATCAGTGAGGTACAGGGTCGAAAAACTGAAGCTTTCTTT.

This rearrangement joins TRBV6-5 to TRBJ1-1, with 9 bases matching TRBD1. Trimming removed 4 bases from V and 2 bases from J; junction bases left unmatched: 5. CDR1 and CDR2 (germline): MNHEY, SVGAGI. The CDR3 loop spans 15 amino acids. CDR3 in amino acids: CASSSGTGRNTEAFF. The CDR3 DNA follows: TGTGCCAGCAGTTCCGGGACAGGGAGAAACACTGAAGCTTTCTTT.

The V call is TRBV19, the J call TRBJ2-1, with 8 bases aligning to TRBD1. Germline V gene lookup returns CDR1 LNHDA and CDR2 SQIVND (reference sequence). CDR3 length: 14 residues. Losses at the gene ends were 8 bases for V and 5 bases for J; bases not matched to a gene: 8. The CDR3 loop reads CASWSGQGHNEQFF. The DNA for the CDR3 is TGTGCCAGTTGGAGCGGACAGGGCCACAATGAGCAGTTCTTC.

In the case of this clone: This may be a read error, as it is one base from a much larger clone. This chain uses TRBV7-6 with TRBJ1-2; 7 nucleotides match TRBD1. This CDR3 contains 14 residues. In germline, CDR1 is SGHVS, CDR2 FNYEAQ. With V trimmed by 5 bases and J by 2 bases, 5 bases remained unmatched. CDR3 residues: CASSLRQGNYGYTF. The CDR3 DNA follows: TGTGCCAGCAGCCTCCGACAGGGCAACTATGGCTACACCTTC. Together with reference TRBV7-6 and TRBJ1-2, the CDR3 gives the full variable domain: GAGVSQSPRYKVTKRGQDVALRCDPISGHVSLYWYRQALGQGPEFLTYFNYEAQQDKSGLPNDRFSAERPEGSISTLTIQRTEQRDSAMYRCASSLRQGNYGYTFGSGTRLTVV.

This sequence joins TRBV14 and TRBJ2-1; D remains ambiguous. From germline, CDR1 is SGHDN and CDR2 FVKESK. This CDR3 is 15 amino acids long. Trimming took 1 base from V and 8 from J, leaving 15 bases between them. CDR3 loop: CASSQGDLTSYEQFF. CDR3 nucleotide sequence: TGTGCCAGCAGCCAAGGTGACTTGACCTCCTATGAGCAGTTCTTC.

This chain joins TRBV29-1 and TRBJ1-2; D gene unclear. Germline assignment: CDR1 SQVTM and CDR2 ANQGSEA. The CDR3 spans 13 residues. V lost 2 bases to trimming and J lost 0 bases, with 7 bases between them. The CDR3: CSVEPGTNYGYTF. The CDR3, as DNA: TGCAGCGTTGAACCGGGAACTAACTATGGCTACACCTTC.

The chain links TRBV6-5 to TRBJ2-2; maybe TRBD1 (5 bases). V was clipped by 5 bases and J by 4 bases, with 8 bases between them. This CDR3 is built from 13 residues. In germline, CDR1 is MNHEY, CDR2 SVGAGI. CDR3 sequence: CASSPQGTGELFF. The CDR3 region has the DNA TGTGCCAGCAGTCCCCAGGGCACCGGGGAGCTGTTTTTT.

The J gene is TRBJ2-7, the V gene TRBV18; TRBD2 matches 8 bases. Germline V gene lookup returns CDR1 KGHSH and CDR2 LQKENI. J gave up 2 bases and V 0 bases, and 3 bases lay outside the gene matches. The CDR3 covers 15 residues. The CDR3 region is CASSPPGLVPYEQYF. CDR3 coding DNA: TGTGCCAGCTCACCACCGGGACTAGTGCCCTACGAGCAGTACTTC.

In this sample, this clone turned up a few times. The chain combines TRBV6-5 with TRBJ1-5; 9 bases align to TRBD1. The CDR3 length is 15 residues. Trimming at V came to 6 bases and at J to 7 bases, leaving 10 bases not matched to a gene. CDR1 is MNHEY, CDR2 SVGAGI, per germline. The CDR3 is CASRPPGQGSQPQHF. For the CDR3, the DNA is TGTGCCAGCAGACCACCGGGACAGGGTTCGCAGCCCCAGCATTTT.

This chain uses TRBV27 with TRBJ1-4, with 7 positions matching TRBD1. Unmatched junction bases numbered 5, after V lost 1 base and J lost 6 bases. The CDR3 totals 15 residues. Germline CDR1 reads MNHEY; CDR2 reads SMNVEV (reference sequence). This CDR3 reads CASSLLQGYDEKLFF. DNA of the CDR3: TGTGCCAGCAGTTTATTACAGGGGTATGATGAAAAACTGTTTTTT.

This clone came up a few times. The chain carries TRBV6-4 and TRBJ1-5, with D tentatively TRBD1 (6 bases). From germline, CDR1 is MRHNA and CDR2 SNTAGT. This CDR3 has 19 residues. V gave up 2 bases and J gave up 1 base, with 21 bases separating them. The CDR3 DNA is TGTGCCAGCAGTGACCCCTCCTTAAGGGGGATTATAAGCAATCAGCCCCAGCATTTT. Protein sequence: CASSDPSLRGIISNQPQHF.